The 15 T cell receptor beta chains below were found in one sample sequenced in a study of OX40 agonist ivuxolimab in advanced cancers. Clones were read by immunoSEQ multiplex PCR, and TCRdb kept only the in-frame ones, dropping some. The sample lists approximately 77,000 clones, 80% to 95% occurring once. This sample comprised CD4+ or CD8+ T cells sorted from blood, obtained in a trial of the OX40 agonist ivuxolimab. These receptors came from an adult with an advanced solid tumor such as melanoma, head and neck, liver or kidney cancer.

The chain combines TRBV5-4 with TRBJ2-3; 10 bases map to TRBD2. The CDR3 extends over 14 amino acids. Germline V CDR1 and CDR2: SGHNT, YYREEE (reference sequence). The ends lost 4 bases at V and 3 bases at J; junction bases unmatched: 2. In DNA form, the CDR3 reads TGTGCCAGCAGCCTAGCGGGGGCTACAGATACGCAGTATTTT. This gives the protein CASSLAGATDTQYF.

The chain joins TRBV19 to TRBJ2-5, with D perhaps assigned TRBD1 or TRBD2 (5 bases each). CDR1 LNHDA and CDR2 SQIVND come from the germline V gene (reference sequence). This CDR3 is 16 amino acids long. V lost 0 bases, J lost 5 bases, and 16 bases lay in between. The CDR3 DNA reads as TGTGCCAGTAGTATAGATCGGACCGGGGCGCTGGAGACCCAGTACTTC. This gives the protein CASSIDRTGALETQYF.

This clone showed up just once. V is TRBV7-2 and J is TRBJ2-3, with TRBD2 matching over 7 bases. This CDR3 contains 14 residues. The V gene's germline CDR1 is SGHTA and CDR2 FQGNSA. V gave up 3 bases and J gave up 0 bases; unmatched junction bases: 0. CDR3 in DNA: TGTGCCAGCAGCTTGCGGGAGAGCACAGATACGCAGTATTTT. As protein: CASSLRESTDTQYF.

The chain combines TRBV28 with TRBJ1-2; TRBD1 matches 9 bases. The V segment lost 6 bases and the J segment 7 bases; nucleotides outside the gene matches: 6. This CDR3 has 13 residues. Germline assignment: CDR1 MDHEN and CDR2 SYDVKM. The CDR3 loop is CASRDRGIGGYTF. The CDR3 DNA reads as TGTGCCAGCAGGGACAGGGGCATTGGTGGCTACACCTTC.

The chain is built from TRBV19 and TRBJ2-7; the match to TRBD1 covers 7 bases. The J segment lost 3 bases and the V segment lost 3 bases, leaving 8 bases of the junction unmatched. Germline V lookup: CDR1 LNHDA, CDR2 SQIVND (reference sequence). The CDR3 has 15 residues. The CDR3 protein is CASSMGTARFYEQYF. CDR3 nucleotide sequence: TGTGCCAGTAGTATGGGGACAGCCAGGTTCTACGAGCAGTACTTC.

This chain links TRBV6-5 with TRBJ2-7; D gene unclear. V was cut by 0 bases and J by 1 base, with 10 bases left in between. The CDR3 has 15 residues. In germline, CDR1 is MNHEY, CDR2 SVGAGI. The CDR3 reads CASSYSAGRSYEQYF. CDR3 nucleotides: TGTGCCAGCAGTTACTCGGCAGGAAGATCCTACGAGCAGTACTTC.

The V gene is TRBV2, the J gene TRBJ1-4, with D uncertain. CDR3 size: 14 residues. Germline CDR1 and CDR2: SNHLY and FYNNEI. Trimming shortened V by 7 bases and J by 0 bases, and 9 bases separated the two germline ends. CDR3 loop: CASTRSATNEKLFF. As DNA, the CDR3 is TGTGCCAGCACCCGATCAGCAACTAATGAAAAACTGTTTTTT.

The CDR3 DNA reads as TGTGCCTCGTCAGGCCGGGAGCAAGAGACCCAGTACTTC. This codes for CASSGREQETQYF. The V call is TRBV30, the J call TRBJ2-5; perhaps TRBD2 as D (6 bases). Germline CDR1 is GTSNPN and CDR2 is SVGIG (reference sequence). Trimming shortened V by 7 bases and J by 2 bases, and 14 bases separated the two germline ends. The CDR3 is 13 amino acids. Drawing the rest from reference TRBV30 and TRBJ2-5, the complete variable domain is SQTIHQWPATLVQPVGSPLSLECTVEGTSNPNLYWYRQAAGRGLQLLFYSVGIGQISSEVPQNLSASRPQDRQFILSSKKLLLSDSGFYLCASSGREQETQYFGPGTRLLVL.

The chain joins TRBV19 to TRBJ2-5; D may be TRBD1 or TRBD2 (6 bases each). The germline V gene has CDR1 LNHDA and CDR2 SQIVND (reference sequence). The CDR3 contains 15 residues. V lost 3 bases and J lost 4, with 15 bases in between. CDR3 coding DNA: TGTGCCAGTAGTATCGGGGGCCAGAGAAGAGAGACCCAGTACTTC. Its translation is CASSIGGQRRETQYF.

The chain joins TRBV29-1 to TRBJ1-2, with D uncertain. There are 13 residues in the CDR3. Between the trimmed V and J ends, which lost 5 bases and 2 bases, there was a span of 12 bases. Germline CDR1 SQVTM, CDR2 ANQGSEA. CDR3 DNA: TGCAGCGTTAAAATACATGAAAACTATGGCTACACCTTC. The encoded protein is CSVKIHENYGYTF.

The chain carries TRBV9 and TRBJ1-1, with a tentative D call TRBD1 (6 bases). Deletions cut 4 bases from V and 1 base from J, with 14 bases between. The CDR3 loop spans 15 amino acids. Germline V gives CDR1 SGDLS, CDR2 YYNGEE. The CDR3: CASSTRTDGNTEAFF. The CDR3 DNA sequence: TGTGCCAGCAGCACACGGACAGATGGGAACACTGAAGCTTTCTTT.

The rearrangement links TRBV5-1 to TRBJ2-5, with TRBD2 matching over 8 bases. The V and J ends lost 0 bases and 2 bases, in that order; junction bases with no gene match: 3. Germline V gene data show CDR1 as SGHRS and CDR2 as YFSETQ. This CDR3 is 15 amino acids long. CDR3 sequence reads: CASSLAGGRQETQYF. CDR3 bases: TGCGCCAGCAGCTTGGCGGGGGGGCGTCAAGAGACCCAGTACTTC.

V and J are TRBV18 and TRBJ2-3; 8 bases are a match to TRBD1. CDR3 length: 14 amino acids. Germline V gene sequence: CDR1 KGHSH, CDR2 LQKENI. Trimming removed 6 bases from V and 1 base from J; junction bases left unmatched: 3. In DNA form, the CDR3 reads TGTGCCAGCTCTCAGGACAGGGGCACAGATACGCAGTATTTT. The encoded protein is CASSQDRGTDTQYF.

The chain links TRBV19 to TRBJ1-1, with no clear D. CDR1 is LNHDA and CDR2 is SQIVND in the germline V gene (reference sequence). V lost 6 bases and J lost 0, with 11 bases in between. The CDR3 sequence is 14 residues long. CDR3: CASSPVRMNTEAFF. The CDR3 region has the DNA TGTGCCAGTAGCCCCGTCCGGATGAACACTGAAGCTTTCTTT.

This chain joins TRBV18 and TRBJ2-2; D is possibly TRBD1 (5 bases). Between the trimmed V and J ends, which lost 4 bases and 4 bases, there was a span of 10 bases. The germline V gene encodes CDR1 KGHSH and CDR2 LQKENI. The length of the CDR3 is 14 residues. The CDR3 sequence is CASSLRTTTGELFF. DNA for the CDR3: TGTGCCAGCTCACTAAGGACAACCACCGGGGAGCTGTTTTTT.